A selection of T cell receptor beta chains follows, all from one sample in a study of blood T cell repertoires in COVID-19. Profiling relied on immunoSEQ multiplex PCR, and the TCRdb table lists in-frame clones only, not all of them. Here the sample spans about 57,000 clones, roughly 85% being singletons. The sequencing sample was made of peripheral blood. The source of these receptors is a human donor in a cohort sampled during active COVID-19. Each CDR3 is given without its conserved first and last residue. The order of the fields is J gene, clone size, V gene, CDR3 protein. The size of a clone is reported for some rows only, either as once, few or many, or as a class for expanded clones.

J gene: TRBJ1-2; clone size: NA; V gene: TRBV19; CDR3 protein: ASSMPGGNYGYT
J gene: TRBJ1-3; clone size: NA; V gene: TRBV3-1/TRBV3-2; CDR3 protein: ASSTSRGQGKGNTIY
J gene: TRBJ1-2; clone size: NA; V gene: TRBV5-6; CDR3 protein: ASSFQGAPNYGYT
J gene: TRBJ1-6; clone size: NA; V gene: TRBV5-1; CDR3 protein: ASSEGGSNSPLH
J gene: TRBJ2-1; clone size: NA; V gene: TRBV7-9; CDR3 protein: ASAASGRLKNEQF
J gene: TRBJ2-7; clone size: NA; V gene: TRBV5-1; CDR3 protein: ASSLGYESSYEQY
J gene: TRBJ1-4; clone size: NA; V gene: TRBV2; CDR3 protein: ASSATGVGEKLF
J gene: TRBJ1-2; clone size: once; V gene: TRBV30; CDR3 protein: AWSVQGGSGYT
J gene: TRBJ2-3; clone size: NA; V gene: TRBV5-6; CDR3 protein: ASSPGLAGGGRTDTQY
J gene: TRBJ2-6; clone size: few; V gene: TRBV29-1; CDR3 protein: SVVATVISGANVLT
J gene: TRBJ2-1; clone size: NA; V gene: TRBV10-3; CDR3 protein: AISEGAGGSNEQF
J gene: TRBJ2-7; clone size: NA; V gene: TRBV28; CDR3 protein: ASRKDRPHEQY
J gene: TRBJ1-6; clone size: NA; V gene: TRBV10-2; CDR3 protein: ASSESMQGGSPLH
J gene: TRBJ2-7; clone size: NA; V gene: TRBV10-3; CDR3 protein: AISVSSEQY
J gene: TRBJ2-1; clone size: NA; V gene: TRBV18; CDR3 protein: ASSRQPGFYEQF
J gene: TRBJ2-7; clone size: NA; V gene: TRBV5-1; CDR3 protein: ASSQTSGSSYEQY
J gene: TRBJ1-1; clone size: NA; V gene: TRBV3-1/TRBV3-2; CDR3 protein: ASSQDPDLNTEAF